The TCR beta chain under discussion was sequenced for a study of cytomegalovirus exposure and HLA in healthy donors. Findings and limits, study-wide: In a later analysis, TCR beta V- and J-gene trimming showed a link to a missense DCLRE1C variant. Among CMV-associated TCR beta chains, most appeared HLA-restricted in a later analysis. Rarity marked most TCR sequences, yet some public TCRs occurred in many donors.

Germline CDR1 is SGHRS and CDR2 is YFSETQ. The length of the CDR3 is 14 residues. V shed 3 bases, J shed 9 bases, and the junction held 4 bases outside the gene matches. The PCR employed 60 Vbeta primers together with 13 Jbeta primers. As handled by the study authors: Roughly 11 million shared chains were among the roughly 80 million unique TCR beta chains that a later analysis counted. Repertoires were generated with immunoSEQ multiplex PCR, while TCRdb's copy carries only in-frame clones and drops some. From that table come the V and J calls and clone size; the DNA was used to work out D and trimming. The sample lists approximately 100,000 clones; roughly 76% were seen once. In the case of this clone: What it binds is unknown.

The sample comprised PBMCs. The V call is TRBV5-1, the J call TRBJ1-6, with TRBD1 matching 9 bases. The source is a woman between 40 and 50 years old in good health and CMV-seropositive. The CDR3 bases are TGCGCCAGCAGCTGGGACAGGGTGGGTTCACCCCTCCACTTT. Amino acid sequence: CASSWDRVGSPLHF. Supplemented by reference TRBV5-1 and TRBJ1-6, the full variable domain reads KAGVTQTPRYLIKTRGQQVTLSCSPISGHRSVSWYQQTPGQGLQFLFEYFSETQRNKGNFPGRFSGRQFSNSRSEMNVSTLELGDSALYLCASSWDRVGSPLHFGNGTRLTVT.